This T cell receptor (beta chain) is drawn from a study of shared clonotypes between healthy human individuals. Study findings and constraints: For naive CD4 cells, roughly 4.8% of clonotypes were shared across a few donors.

Concerning this clone itself: Its antigen is not identified.

Here immunoSEQ multiplex PCR was the method, and the copy in TCRdb shows in-frame clones only, minus some. The data show 2 million or so clones, 85% to 95% seen once. Positively selected for CCR7, the CD45RO-negative cells used as naive CD8 cells excluded terminally differentiated effector memory CD45RA+ cells. All donors were Caucasian adults living in Nashville, Tennessee. This receptor was taken from a man aged 18 to 35 in good health. Sequencing used naive CD8+ T cells sorted from blood.

CDR3 residues: CASSASEAGVSYNEQFF. CDR3 sequence (DNA): TGTGCCAGCAGCGCTAGCGAAGCGGGAGTGTCCTACAATGAGCAGTTCTTC. This chain uses TRBV7-8 with TRBJ2-1; 8 nucleotides line up with TRBD2. Germline values: CDR1 SGHVS, CDR2 FQNEAQ. The CDR3 has 17 amino acids. The V and J ends lost 5 bases and 1 base, in that order; junction bases with no gene match: 10.